A selection of T cell receptor beta chains follows, all from one sample in a study of blood T cell repertoires in COVID-19. Assay used: immunoSEQ multiplex PCR; TCRdb lists only in-frame clones, some missing. This table has 350,000 to 450,000 clones, roughly 86% appearing once. Sequenced sample: peripheral blood. All receptors come from a woman aged 55-69 years with COVID-19, enrolled during active disease. CDR3s include the opening cysteine and the closing phenylalanine or tryptophan. The D gene is left open where the match is weak. Clone sizes are given selectively: once, few, many, or a class where the clone is expanded.

NA	TRBV5-1	TRBJ2-3	NA	CASLLADSSTDTQYF	TGCGCCAGCCTGCTAGCAGACTCTAGCACAGATACGCAGTATTTT
NA	TRBV9	TRBJ2-1	TRBD2	CASSPRLAGAVDNEQFF	TGTGCCAGCAGCCCAAGACTAGCGGGGGCAGTAGACAATGAGCAGTTCTTC
NA	TRBV4-1	TRBJ1-4	TRBD1	CASSHFAGTGDEKLFF	TGCGCCAGCAGCCACTTTGCCGGGACAGGGGATGAAAAACTGTTTTTT
NA	TRBV9	TRBJ2-1	TRBD2	CASTAGGSIPYNEQFF	TGTGCCAGCACGGCGGGGGGCTCAATCCCCTACAATGAGCAGTTCTTC
few	TRBV3-1/TRBV3-2	TRBJ2-2	TRBD2	CASSHLGGAEELFF	TGTGCCAGCAGCCATCTCGGGGGGGCTGAGGAGCTGTTTTTT
NA	TRBV30	TRBJ1-6	TRBD1	CAWNGDRGSGSPLHF	TGTGCCTGGAATGGGGACAGGGGGTCAGGTTCACCCCTCCACTTT
NA	TRBV28	TRBJ1-4	NA	CASSEEGGINEKLFF	TGTGCCAGCAGCGAGGAGGGGGGGATCAATGAAAAACTGTTTTTT
NA	TRBV2	TRBJ1-1	TRBD1	CASSAQGGNTEAFF	TGTGCCAGCAGTGCCCAGGGGGGGAACACTGAAGCTTTCTTT
NA	TRBV4-1	TRBJ1-2	TRBD1	CASSPSQGAVYGYTF	TGCGCCAGCAGCCCGTCACAGGGGGCTGTCTATGGCTACACCTTC
NA	TRBV6-7	TRBJ2-7	TRBD1	CASMLTGRGKPYEQYF	TGTGCCAGCATGCTGACAGGGAGAGGGAAACCCTACGAGCAGTACTTC
NA	TRBV5-1	TRBJ1-3	NA	CASSSLGQNLGNTIYF	TGCGCCAGCAGCTCTCTCGGACAGAACCTTGGAAACACCATATATTTT
once	TRBV2	TRBJ1-5	NA	CASKDRGTALGRNQPQHF	TGTGCCAGCAAGGATAGGGGAACAGCCTTAGGCCGCAATCAGCCCCAGCATTTT
NA	TRBV28	TRBJ1-1	TRBD1	CASSLKDRYTEAFF	TGTGCCAGCAGTTTAAAGGACAGGTACACTGAAGCTTTCTTT
NA	TRBV6-2/TRBV6-3	TRBJ2-6	NA	CASSYLRSSGANVLTF	TGTGCCAGCAGTTACTTACGCAGCTCTGGGGCCAACGTCCTGACTTTC
NA	TRBV6-1	TRBJ2-7	TRBD1	CASSERDRGSYEQYF	TGTGCCAGCAGTGAAAGAGACAGGGGATCCTACGAGCAGTACTTC
NA	TRBV19	TRBJ2-1	TRBD2	CASRGLAGFSYNEQFF	TGTGCCAGTAGGGGACTAGCGGGTTTCTCCTACAATGAGCAGTTCTTC